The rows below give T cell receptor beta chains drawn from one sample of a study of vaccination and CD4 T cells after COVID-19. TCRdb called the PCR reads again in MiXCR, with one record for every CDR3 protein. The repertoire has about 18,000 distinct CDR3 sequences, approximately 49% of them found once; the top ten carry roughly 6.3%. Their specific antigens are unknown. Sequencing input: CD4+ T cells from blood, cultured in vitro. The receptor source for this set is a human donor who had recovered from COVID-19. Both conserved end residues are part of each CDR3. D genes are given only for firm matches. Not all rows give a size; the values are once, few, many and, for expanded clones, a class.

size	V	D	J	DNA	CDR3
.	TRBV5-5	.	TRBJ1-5	TGTGCCAGCAGCTTGGGGGAGATCAATCAGCCCCAGCATTTT	CASSLGEINQPQHF
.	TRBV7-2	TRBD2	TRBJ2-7	TGTGCCAGCAGCTTTAGCGGGCTGGACTACGAGCAGTACTTC	CASSFSGLDYEQYF
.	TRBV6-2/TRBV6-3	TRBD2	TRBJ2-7	TGTGCCAGCAGTTACCCCGGACTAGCGGGAGGAGGCTACGAGCAGTACTTC	CASSYPGLAGGGYEQYF
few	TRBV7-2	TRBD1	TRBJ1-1	TGTGCCAGCAGGGGACAGCCGAACACTGAAGCTTTCTTT	CASRGQPNTEAFF
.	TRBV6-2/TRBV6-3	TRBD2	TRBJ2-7	TGTGCCAGCAGGTTCATAGCGGGAGGTTACTACGAGCAGTACTTC	CASRFIAGGYYEQYF
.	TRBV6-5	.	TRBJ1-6	TGTGCCAGCAGTTACCTGGGGAAGGCCCTCCACTTT	CASSYLGKALHF
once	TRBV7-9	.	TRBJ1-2	TGTGCCAGCAGCTTCGGGGCCGAATATGGCTACACCTTC	CASSFGAEYGYTF
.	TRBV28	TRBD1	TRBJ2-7	TGTGCCAGCACATTAACAGGGGCCCACGAGCAGTACTTC	CASTLTGAHEQYF
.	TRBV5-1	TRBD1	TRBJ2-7	TGCGCCAGCAGCATTGGGACAGGGCTTAGGTACGAGCAGTACTTC	CASSIGTGLRYEQYF
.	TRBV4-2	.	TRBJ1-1	TGTGCCAGCAGCCAAGATCAAGGACAGAACACTGAAGCTTTCTTT	CASSQDQGQNTEAFF
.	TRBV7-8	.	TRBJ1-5	TGTGCCAGCAGCCCAGGCGCCGGGCTCACGAATCAGCCCCAGCATTTT	CASSPGAGLTNQPQHF
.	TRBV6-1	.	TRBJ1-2	TGTGCCAGCAGTGGCGTAAACTATGGCTACACCTTC	CASSGVNYGYTF
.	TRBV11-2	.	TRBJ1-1	TGTGCCAGCAGGTCTTCGGATCGGAACACTGAAGCTTTCTTT	CASRSSDRNTEAFF
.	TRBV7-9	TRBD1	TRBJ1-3	TGTGCCAGCAGCCAACAGGGGGCTTTTGGAAACACCATATATTTT	CASSQQGAFGNTIYF
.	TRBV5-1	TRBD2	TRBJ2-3	TGCGCCAGCAGCGTAACGGGACTAGCGGGAGATACGCAGTATTTT	CASSVTGLAGDTQYF
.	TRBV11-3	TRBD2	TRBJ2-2	TGTGCCAGCAGCTTGCCTAGCGGTCGGGACACCGGGGAGCTGTTTTTT	CASSLPSGRDTGELFF
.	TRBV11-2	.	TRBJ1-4	TGTGCCAGCAGCTTACTAGAGCCCGCGGCCGGCGGAAAACTGTTTTTT	CASSLLEPAAGGKLFF
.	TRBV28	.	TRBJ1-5	TGTGCCAGCAGTTTCACACAGGGTGACAATCAGCCCCAGCATTTT	CASSFTQGDNQPQHF
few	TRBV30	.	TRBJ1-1	TGTGCCTGGATCTCACGGGAGGGAGGGAACACTGAAGCTTTCTTT	CAWISREGGNTEAFF
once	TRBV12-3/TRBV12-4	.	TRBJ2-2	TGTGCCAGCATCGAGGGAGCGAACACCGGGGAGCTGTTTTTT	CASIEGANTGELFF
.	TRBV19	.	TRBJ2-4	TGTGCCAGTAGTCTCGGCAGGGAGGACATTCAGTACTTC	CASSLGREDIQYF
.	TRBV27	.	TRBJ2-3	TGTGCCAGCAGTTTATCTTTCTTTCAAACAATACAGGGTGATTACCGAGATACGCAGTATTTT	CASSLSFFQTIQGDYRDTQYF
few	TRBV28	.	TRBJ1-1	TGTGCCAGCAGACTACAGGGAAGAGCTTTCTTT	CASRLQGRAFF
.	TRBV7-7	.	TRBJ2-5	TGTGCCAGCAGCTTAGAAGGGGGCGGGAAGACCCAGTACTTC	CASSLEGGGKTQYF
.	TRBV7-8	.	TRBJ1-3	TGTGCCAGCAGCTCCGGGACCTCTGGAAACACCATATATTTT	CASSSGTSGNTIYF
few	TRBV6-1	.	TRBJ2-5	TGTGCCAGCCTAGGTGTTGAAGAGACCCAGTACTTC	CASLGVEETQYF
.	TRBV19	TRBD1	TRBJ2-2	TGTGCCAGTAGTATCGGGACAGGGCAAGGCACCGGGGAGCTGTTTTTT	CASSIGTGQGTGELFF
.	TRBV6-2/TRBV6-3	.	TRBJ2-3	TGTGCCAGCAAATTACAGGGCACAGATACGCAGTATTTT	CASKLQGTDTQYF
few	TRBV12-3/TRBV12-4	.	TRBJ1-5	TGTGCCAGCATCCTCAACGACGGGCAGCCCCAGCATTTT	CASILNDGQPQHF
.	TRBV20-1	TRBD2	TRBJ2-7	TGCAGTGCGGAACCGGGACTAGGCACCTACGAGCAGTACTTC	CSAEPGLGTYEQYF
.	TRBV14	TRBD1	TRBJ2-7	TGTGCCAGCAGCCAAATGGGACAGGGACTCTCCTACGAGCAGTACTTC	CASSQMGQGLSYEQYF
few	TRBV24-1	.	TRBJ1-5	TGTGCCACCAGTGACTCCGGGGGGTGGCGGCCCCAGCATTTT	CATSDSGGWRPQHF
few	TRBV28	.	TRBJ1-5	TGTGCCAGCAGCCGCTTCTCGGGGGGGCGCTTGTATCAGCCCCAGCATTTT	CASSRFSGGRLYQPQHF
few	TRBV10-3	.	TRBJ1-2	TGTGCCATCAACCTGGACCCAGAGGACGGCTACACCTTC	CAINLDPEDGYTF
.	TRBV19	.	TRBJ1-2	TGTGCCAGTAGCTCAACCGAGGCCCGCGGCGGACTCTATGGCTACACCTTC	CASSSTEARGGLYGYTF
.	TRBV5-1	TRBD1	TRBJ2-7	TGCGCCAGCAGCTGGGGGACAGGGGGCGAGCAGTACTTC	CASSWGTGGEQYF
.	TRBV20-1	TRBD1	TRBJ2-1	TGCAGTGCTAGAGTCCCGACAGGGGAGCAGTTCTTC	CSARVPTGEQFF
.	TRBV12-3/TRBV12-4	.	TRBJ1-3	TGTGCCAGCTCCCTAGGGAACTCTGGAAACACCATATATTTT	CASSLGNSGNTIYF
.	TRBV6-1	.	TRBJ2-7	TGTGCCAGCAGGGCGAGCTCCTACGAGCAGTACTTC	CASRASSYEQYF
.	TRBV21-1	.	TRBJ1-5	TGTGCCAGCAGCAAAAACCCAGGGTGCAATCAGCCCCAGCATTTT	CASSKNPGCNQPQHF
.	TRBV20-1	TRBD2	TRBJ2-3	TGCAGTGCTAGCTCGGGACTAGCGGGAGATACGCAGTATTTT	CSASSGLAGDTQYF
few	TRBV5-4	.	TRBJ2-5	TGTGCCAGCAGCTTCTACACGGGGGCCGAGGCCCAGTACTTC	CASSFYTGAEAQYF
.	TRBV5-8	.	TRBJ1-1	TGTGCCAGCAGCCCGGGACGGGACACTGAAGCTTTCTTT	CASSPGRDTEAFF
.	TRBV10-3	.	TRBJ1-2	TGTGCCATCAGGGATAACGGACAAGGCTACTCTAACTATGGCTACACCTTC	CAIRDNGQGYSNYGYTF
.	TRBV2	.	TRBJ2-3	TGTGCCAGCAGTCCAGGGAGGTGGGGCACAGATACGCAGTATTTT	CASSPGRWGTDTQYF
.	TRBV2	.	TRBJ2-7	TGTGCCAGTCAATCCCGGCTTCTCCGGCCTTACGAGCAGTACTTC	CASQSRLLRPYEQYF
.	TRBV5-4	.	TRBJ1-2	TGTGCCAGCAGCTATGACAGGATCTATGGCTACACCTTC	CASSYDRIYGYTF
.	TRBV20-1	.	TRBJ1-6	TGCAGTGCTAGAGATCTGCGGGGGATGGATTCACCCCTCCACTTT	CSARDLRGMDSPLHF
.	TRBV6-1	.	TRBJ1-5	TGTGCCAGCAGCCCCGGGAGGGTAAATCAGCCCCAGCATTTT	CASSPGRVNQPQHF
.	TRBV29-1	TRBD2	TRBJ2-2	TGCAGCGTTCCTCGCGGGGGGAACACCGGGGAGCTGTTTTTT	CSVPRGGNTGELFF
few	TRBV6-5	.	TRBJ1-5	TGTGCCAGCAGTTATGGGGGTATTCAGCCCCAGCATTTT	CASSYGGIQPQHF
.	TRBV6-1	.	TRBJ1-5	TGTGCCAGCGTGAGGGGGGGGCAGCCCCAGCATTTT	CASVRGGQPQHF
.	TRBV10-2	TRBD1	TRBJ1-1	TGCGCCAGCAGAAAGACAGGGGAGAACACTGAAGCTTTCTTT	CASRKTGENTEAFF